What follows are 25 T cell receptor beta chains derived from one specimen sequenced in a study of blood T cell repertoires in COVID-19. Data came from immunoSEQ multiplex PCR; TCRdb stores just in-frame clones and leaves some out. The sample lists more than 300,000 clones, about 90% occurring once. Sequencing used PBMCs or T cells enriched from blood (not recorded which). These receptors originate from a woman in her 30s who had recovered from COVID-19.

CDR3 nucleotide sequence: TGCGCCAGCAGCTTTGTGGCGACAGGCATGAGTTCCTCTAACTATGGCTACACCTTC. This gives the protein CASSFVATGMSSSNYGYTF. The V call is TRBV5-1, the J call TRBJ1-2, with D perhaps matching TRBD1 (6 bases). The CDR3 is 19 amino acids. The ends were cut back, 2 bases at V and 0 bases at J, with 23 bases in the middle. The germline V gene has CDR1 SGHRS and CDR2 YFSETQ. The full variable domain, completed using reference TRBV5-1 and TRBJ1-2, is KAGVTQTPRYLIKTRGQQVTLSCSPISGHRSVSWYQQTPGQGLQFLFEYFSETQRNKGNFPGRFSGRQFSNSRSEMNVSTLELGDSALYLCASSFVATGMSSSNYGYTFGSGTRLTVV.

Points on this clone: The germline gene is not matched at one end of the junction; a read error may be the cause. This chain uses TRBV6-1 with TRBJ2-2; D gene unclear. The V gene's germline CDR1 is MNHNS and CDR2 SASEGT. CDR3 size: 14 residues. The CDR3 here is CASSEMPNIGELFF. The CDR3 region has the DNA TGTGCCAGCAGTGAGATGCCCAACATCGGGGAGCTGTTTTTT.

The J gene is TRBJ2-7, the V gene TRBV27, with 8 bases matching TRBD1. Germline CDR1 and CDR2: MNHEY and SMNVEV (reference sequence). The CDR3 runs 16 residues. Unmatched junction bases numbered 12, after V lost 6 bases and J lost 2 bases. Written as DNA, the CDR3 is TGTGCCAGCAGCCCAATCGGACAGGGTGAAGCCTACGAGCAGTACTTC. Its protein product is CASSPIGQGEAYEQYF.

The rearrangement joins TRBV4-3 to TRBJ2-6, with 8 bases matching TRBD1. The CDR3 length is 20 residues. The V segment lost 4 bases and the J segment 0 bases; nucleotides outside the gene matches: 14. CDR1 and CDR2 (germline): LGHNA, YSLEER. The CDR3 is CASSLHFRDRSASGANVLTF. In DNA form, the CDR3 reads TGCGCCAGCAGCCTTCACTTCCGGGACAGGAGTGCCTCTGGGGCCAACGTCCTGACTTTC.

The V call is TRBV7-8, the J call TRBJ2-7; 7 nucleotides match TRBD2. CDR1 and CDR2 from the germline V gene are SGHVS and FQNEAQ. V lost 10 bases, J lost 5 bases, and 17 bases stayed unmatched. This CDR3 region has 15 residues. As DNA, the CDR3 is TGTGCCACAAAACCAGGGCTGCGGGAGCGAAACGAGCAGTACTTC. Translating it yields CATKPGLRERNEQYF.

The chain couples TRBV3-1 (or the pseudogene TRBV3-2) to TRBJ1-5; D is undetermined. The CDR3 totals 14 residues. CDR1 is LGHDT and CDR2 is YNNKEL in the germline V gene (reference sequence). V lost 4 bases, J lost 9 bases, and 16 bases lay in between. The DNA for the CDR3 is TGTGCCAGCAGCCTTTCCGGGAGGCCTCGGCCCCAGCATTTT. This encodes CASSLSGRPRPQHF.

The genes are TRBV19 and TRBJ1-6; 10 bases map to TRBD1. Germline loops: CDR1 LNHDA, CDR2 SQIVND (reference sequence). The length of the CDR3 is 19 residues. Trimming cost V 4 bases and J 7 bases; bases outside gene matches: 16. Here the CDR3 DNA reads TGTGCCAGTAGTACCTTCCGGGACAGGGGCTCTCGGGGAAATTCACCCCTCCACTTT. It translates to CASSTFRDRGSRGNSPLHF. Drawing the rest from reference TRBV19 and TRBJ1-6, the complete variable domain is DGGITQSPKYLFRKEGQNVTLSCEQNLNHDAMYWYRQDPGQGLRLIYYSQIVNDFQKGDIAEGYSVSREKKESFPLTVTSAQKNPTAFYLCASSTFRDRGSRGNSPLHFGNGTRLTVT.

J is TRBJ2-7 and V is TRBV5-1; the match to TRBD2 covers 13 bases. Germline loops: CDR1 SGHRS, CDR2 YFSETQ. Trimming cost V 4 bases and J 2 bases; bases outside gene matches: 12. CDR3 length: 18 amino acids. CDR3 loop: CASSPNDGLAGATYEQYF. CDR3 sequence (DNA): TGCGCCAGCAGCCCCAACGACGGACTAGCGGGGGCAACCTACGAGCAGTACTTC.

The chain employs TRBV15 and TRBJ1-1; D gene unclear. Trimming cost V 1 base and J 2 bases, with 11 bases left between them. The CDR3 covers 15 residues. Germline assignment: CDR1 LNHNV and CDR2 YYDKDF (reference sequence). The CDR3 loop reads CATSRGLEVNTEAFF. The DNA for the CDR3 is TGTGCCACCAGCAGAGGCTTGGAGGTTAACACTGAAGCTTTCTTT.

The chain combines TRBV18 with TRBJ1-1, with D perhaps matching TRBD1 (5 bases). V lost 0 bases and J 3 bases, leaving 14 bases between the germline ends. The CDR3 covers 16 residues. Germline-derived CDR1 and CDR2 are KGHSH and LQKENI. DNA of the CDR3: TGTGCCAGCTCACCACCTTCGTCTCCAGGGCACACTGAAGCTTTCTTT. This gives the protein CASSPPSSPGHTEAFF.

The chain combines TRBV27 with TRBJ2-1; a weak D match, TRBD2 (7 bases). The V gene lost 6 bases and the J gene lost 3 bases, with 18 bases spanning the gap. Germline loops: CDR1 MNHEY, CDR2 SMNVEV (reference sequence). The CDR3 totals 16 residues. The CDR3 loop is CASSPIQGRDYNEQFF. CDR3 DNA: TGTGCCAGCAGCCCGATTCAGGGGAGGGACTACAATGAGCAGTTCTTC.

On this clone itself: The same CDR3 also results from other DNA sequences found in this sample. The V call is TRBV12-3 or TRBV12-4, the J call TRBJ2-7; a possible D gene is TRBD1 (5 bases). The V end was cut by 5 bases, the J end by 3 bases, with 11 bases between. The CDR3 sequence is 13 residues long. The CDR3 sequence: CASSPRQLYEQYF. CDR3 DNA: TGTGCCAGCAGTCCTCGACAGCTCTACGAGCAGTACTTC.

The CDR3, as DNA: TGTGCCAGCAGTGGGACTAGCGGGAATCCAGATACGCAGTATTTT. Its translation: CASSGTSGNPDTQYF. The chain has TRBV2 and TRBJ2-3; 12 nucleotides agree with TRBD2. Germline V gives CDR1 SNHLY, CDR2 FYNNEI. This CDR3 spans 15 amino acids. Trimming took 4 bases from V and 4 from J; bases not matched to a gene: 3.

The chain recombines TRBV11-2 with TRBJ2-7; 10 bases align to TRBD2. V dropped 5 bases and J dropped 0; count of bases not matched to a gene: 7. The CDR3 sequence is 16 residues long. Germline CDR1 reads SGHAT; CDR2 reads FQNNGV. The CDR3 nucleotides are TGTGCCAGCAGCCATTGGACTAGCGGTTACTCCTACGAGCAGTACTTC. Its translation is CASSHWTSGYSYEQYF.

The rearrangement joins TRBV6-5 to TRBJ1-1, with 7 bases lining up with TRBD1. The CDR3 consists of 16 residues. Germline V gene sequence: CDR1 MNHEY, CDR2 SVGAGI. With 0 bases clipped from V and 5 bases from J, the junction kept 9 bases outside the gene matches. The CDR3 reads CASSYSTTGLFTEAFF. The CDR3 coding sequence is TGTGCCAGCAGTTACTCGACGACAGGGTTGTTTACTGAAGCTTTCTTT.

The rearrangement links TRBV28 to TRBJ1-1; 8 bases agree with TRBD1. Germline V gene sequence: CDR1 MDHEN, CDR2 SYDVKM. Trimming cost V 2 bases and J 0 bases; bases outside gene matches: 2. This CDR3 region has 15 residues. In nucleotides, the CDR3 is TGTGCCAGCAGTTTAGGGACAGGCTTGAACACTGAAGCTTTCTTT. It translates to CASSLGTGLNTEAFF.

The rearrangement uses TRBV4-3 and TRBJ1-1; D perhaps matches TRBD1 (5 bases). Germline V gene lookup returns CDR1 LGHNA and CDR2 YSLEER. This CDR3 is built from 15 residues. Trimming removed 1 base at V and 0 bases at J, with 9 bases between. In DNA, the CDR3 is TGCGCCAGCAGCCAAGGTCAGGGCATGAACACTGAAGCTTTCTTT. Amino acids: CASSQGQGMNTEAFF.

The sample holds one count of this clone. The chain is built from TRBV11-3 and TRBJ2-7; D gene uncertain. The germline gives CDR1 SGHNT, CDR2 YENEEA. This CDR3 has 13 amino acids. Trimming removed 4 bases at V and 0 bases at J, with 7 bases between. CDR3: CASSSSLSYEQYF. The CDR3, as DNA: TGTGCCAGCAGCTCAAGCCTCTCCTACGAGCAGTACTTC.

The V and J genes are TRBV6-5 and TRBJ2-7, with 7 positions matching TRBD2. The V segment lost 5 bases and the J segment 5 bases; nucleotides outside the gene matches: 6. The CDR3 is 13 residues long. The germline gives CDR1 MNHEY, CDR2 SVGAGI. CDR3 nucleotide sequence: TGTGCCAGCAGTCCCTTGGGGGGGGACGAGCAGTACTTC. Translation: CASSPLGGDEQYF.

This chain links TRBV5-1 with TRBJ2-3, with D hard to call. The CDR3 length is 16 residues. Trimming cost V 0 bases and J 4 bases, with 15 bases left between them. Germline CDR1 SGHRS, CDR2 YFSETQ. The CDR3 nucleotides read TGCGCCAGCAGCTTGGGCCTTACCGGGTTGGCAGATACGCAGTATTTT. Amino acid sequence: CASSLGLTGLADTQYF.

This clone was observed a single time. The J gene is TRBJ1-2, the V gene TRBV7-9; D is unclear. The length of the CDR3 is 13 residues. CDR1 is SEHNR, CDR2 FQNEAQ, per germline (reference sequence). Between the trimmed V and J ends, which lost 2 bases and 4 bases, there was a span of 8 bases. The CDR3 DNA is TGTGCCAGCAGCTTACTAACAGTCTATGGCTACACCTTC. Residues: CASSLLTVYGYTF.

The rearrangement joins TRBV27 to TRBJ1-6; 9 nucleotides align to TRBD1. With 3 bases clipped from V and 11 bases from J, the junction kept 5 bases outside the gene matches. Per the germline V gene, CDR1 is MNHEY and CDR2 is SMNVEV (reference sequence). The CDR3 consists of 14 residues. CDR3 region: CASSFLGQGPPLHF. The CDR3 DNA sequence: TGTGCCAGCAGTTTTCTAGGACAGGGGCCACCCCTCCACTTT.

The chain couples TRBV5-6 to TRBJ1-1; no clear D gene. CDR1 and CDR2 (germline): SGHDT, YYEEEE. V shed 4 bases and J shed 2 bases, with 15 bases lying between them. This CDR3 contains 15 residues. The CDR3 reads CASSLGYGLNTEAFF. Here the CDR3 DNA reads TGTGCCAGCAGCCTGGGGTATGGGCTCAACACTGAAGCTTTCTTT.

The gene calls are TRBV28 and TRBJ2-1, with 9 bases lining up with TRBD2. V was pared by 8 bases and J by 7 bases, with 15 bases of the junction left unmatched. There are 16 residues in the CDR3. Germline CDR1 and CDR2: MDHEN and SYDVKM. Written as DNA, the CDR3 is TGTGCCAGCGGTGCCGGGGGGCGGGAGGGCCTGAATGAGCAGTTCTTC. This gives the protein CASGAGGREGLNEQFF.

The V and J genes are TRBV6-5 and TRBJ1-1, with D hard to call. The V end lost 0 bases, the J end lost 1 base, and 9 bases lay between the germline ends. The CDR3 length is 15 residues. CDR1 is MNHEY, CDR2 SVGAGI, per germline. For the CDR3, the DNA is TGTGCCAGCAGTTACTCCCTGACAACGAACACTGAAGCTTTCTTT. Amino acid sequence: CASSYSLTTNTEAFF.